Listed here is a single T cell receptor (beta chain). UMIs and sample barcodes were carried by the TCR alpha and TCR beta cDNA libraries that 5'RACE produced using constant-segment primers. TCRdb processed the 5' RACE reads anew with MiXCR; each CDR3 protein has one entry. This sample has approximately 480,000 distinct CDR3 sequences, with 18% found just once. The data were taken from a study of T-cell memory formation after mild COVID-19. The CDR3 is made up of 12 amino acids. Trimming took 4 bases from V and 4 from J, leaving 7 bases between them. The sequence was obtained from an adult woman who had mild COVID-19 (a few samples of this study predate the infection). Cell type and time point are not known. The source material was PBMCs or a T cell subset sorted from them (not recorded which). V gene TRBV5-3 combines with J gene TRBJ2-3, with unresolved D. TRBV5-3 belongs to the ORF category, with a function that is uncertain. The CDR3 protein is CARSLRADTQYF. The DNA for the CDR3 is TGTGCCAGAAGCCTCCGGGCAGATACGCAGTATTTT.